This T cell receptor (beta chain) was found in a study of blood T cell repertoires in COVID-19. About the study: Acute and convalescent COVID-19 samples came from the United States, Italy and Spain.

Original handling: Reference gene primer amplification yielded estimated nucleated cell counts. Here immunoSEQ multiplex PCR was the method, and the copy in TCRdb shows in-frame clones only, minus some. V, J and clone size are those of that table, while D and trimming were read from the DNA. The repertoire holds fewer than 300,000 clones, with around nine tenths as singletons. The germline V gene has CDR1 SGHNT and CDR2 YYREEE (reference sequence). J lost 4 bases, V lost 1 base, and 7 bases had no gene match. The length of the CDR3 is 15 residues. The sample was peripheral blood. The origin of this receptor is a woman aged 40 to 49 who had recovered from COVID-19. V is TRBV5-4 and J is TRBJ1-2; 7 positions match TRBD1. The CDR3 is CASSLMLQGGYGYTF. The CDR3 bases are TGTGCCAGCAGCTTGATGTTGCAGGGGGGCTATGGCTACACCTTC.